This TCR beta chain is from a study of blood T cells in healthy people across ages (dated by TCRdb to the mid-2010s). Background on the whole study: In model experiments, template switching captured roughly one uniquely barcoded TCR beta cDNA molecule for every two T cells. Four age groups were formed from the donors: young (average 16 years), middle-aged (around 37), aged (roughly 58) and long-lived (about 80). Donors of different ages were randomly distributed across sequencing lanes to avoid experimental bias. Age-related changes in TCR beta repertoire diversity were measured in the study by deep sequencing normalized with unique cDNA molecular identifiers. The study analyzed two additional independent replicas of 1 million unique cDNA reads from the same blood draw for two donors, one aged 18 to 29 and one aged 80 or older.

Libraries came from 5' RACE. The reads were generated on an Illumina HiSeq 2500. A second about 7 to 12 cycle PCR used a sample-barcoded 5' primer and a J-beta primer mix. A template-switch 5' adaptor carrying 12 random nucleotides introduced a unique molecular identifier onto each TCR beta cDNA molecule. Each sample yielded at least 2.5 million CDR3-containing paired-end reads. The Mint cDNA synthesis kit, primed by a TRBC-specific oligonucleotide, was used to synthesize first-strand cDNA from all RNA. After uracil-DNA glycosylase treatment, a first 18-cycle PCR used universal primers M1SS and BC2_uni_R on all cDNA. As for how the authors treated the data: For normalization, 1 million high-quality reads, each with a distinct molecular identifier, were randomly selected from each sample. Reads with shared molecular identifiers were discarded instead of being binned into consensus sequences. CDR3 identification, clonotype clustering and error correction used MiTCR with a Q25 quality threshold and the strictest error-elimination algorithm. A nonparametric unseen species model with Euler transformation was used to estimate lower-bound total TCR beta diversity. TCRdb itself trimmed the public reads at Q25 with fastp, ran MiXCR and retained productive beta chains. Rows with one shared CDR3 protein collapse into an entry with the most common genes and DNA. The V and J calls come from TCRdb's annotation, not from the publication. The sample yields about 290,000 distinct CDR3 sequences; around 27% were counted once. The ten largest make up over 25% of the sample.

Taken from the germline V gene, the CDR1 and CDR2 loops are WSHSY and SAAADI. Germline trimming amounts to 0 bases on V and 2 bases on J, with 4 as the count of junction bases outside the gene matches. From its cysteine to its phenylalanine, the CDR3 spans 17 amino acids. CDR3 DNA only is kept here, 51 bases in frame from base 1. A remark on this clonotype: The specificity of this receptor is unknown. No base-level quality is on record; no much larger clone is a single base apart.

General conclusions and limits of the study: Estimates of total diversity based on one million sequenced T cells were regarded as lower bounds and as underestimates. Bulk unsorted PBMC profiling prevented conclusive comparison of naive and antigen-experienced compartments. The long-lived group showed more naive CD4+ T cells, fewer expanded clones and increased TCR diversity than the aged group, suggesting age selection. Because donor CMV infection status was unknown, age-related changes in expanded clonotypes were potentially confounded. A strong correlation was found between observed TCR beta diversity and the percentage of naive T cells measured by flow cytometry. Observed TCR beta diversity per million T cells fell roughly linearly with age, and a significant reduction was already apparent by age approximately 41.

Donors were 40 or so systemically healthy Caucasian individuals from Russia aged about 6 to 100 years. Each donor gave approximately 9.3 milliliters of peripheral blood, collected into EDTA-treated Vacutainer tubes. Ficoll-Paque density-gradient centrifugation was used to isolate PBMCs, with at least 6.5 million per sample. Trizol reagent was used to extract total RNA from the PBMCs, yielding at least 5.5 micrograms per sample. For every donor, flow cytometry on a PBMC aliquot measured the percentage of naive CD45RAhigh/CD27high T cells. The sequencing sample was made of blood. This sequence uses TRBV10-2 and TRBJ2-3, and 11 junction bases match TRBD2. The clonotype comes from a woman between 65 and 79 years old in good health. The DNA sequence reads TGCGCCAGCAGTGAGTCTAGACTAGCGGGGCCCACAGATACGCAGTATTTT. It is translated as CASSESRLAGPTDTQYF.